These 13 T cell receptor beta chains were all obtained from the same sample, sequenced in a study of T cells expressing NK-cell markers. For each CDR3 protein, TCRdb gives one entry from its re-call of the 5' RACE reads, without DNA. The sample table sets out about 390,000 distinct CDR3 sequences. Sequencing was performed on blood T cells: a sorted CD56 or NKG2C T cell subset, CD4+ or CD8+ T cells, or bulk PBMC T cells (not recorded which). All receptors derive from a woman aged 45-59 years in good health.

CDR3 residues: CASSWGRGNSPLHF. V is TRBV28 and J is TRBJ1-6; the TRBD1 assignment by TCRdb is unverifiable without DNA. Looked up from germline, CDR1 is MDHEN and CDR2 is SYDVKM. This CDR3 contains 14 residues.

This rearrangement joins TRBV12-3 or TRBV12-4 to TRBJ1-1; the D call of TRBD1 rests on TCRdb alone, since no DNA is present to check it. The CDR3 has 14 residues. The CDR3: CASSLQQGKAEAFF.

CDR3 sequence reads: CASTLYNEQFF. The chain has TRBV6-6 and TRBJ2-1. The CDR3 is made up of 11 amino acids. CDR1 and CDR2 (germline): MNHNY, SVGAGI (reference sequence).

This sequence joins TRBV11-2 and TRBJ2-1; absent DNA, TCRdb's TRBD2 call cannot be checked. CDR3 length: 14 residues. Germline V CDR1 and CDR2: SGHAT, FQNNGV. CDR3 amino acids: CASSLVGASDEQFF.

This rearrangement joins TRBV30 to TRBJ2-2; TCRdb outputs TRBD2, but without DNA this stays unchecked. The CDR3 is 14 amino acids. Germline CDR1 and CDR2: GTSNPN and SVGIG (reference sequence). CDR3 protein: CAWILAGNTGELFF. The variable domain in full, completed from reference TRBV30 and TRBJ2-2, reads SQTIHQWPATLVQPVGSPLSLECTVEGTSNPNLYWYRQAAGRGLQLLFYSVGIGQISSEVPQNLSASRPQDRQFILSSKKLLLSDSGFYLCAWILAGNTGELFFGEGSRLTVL.

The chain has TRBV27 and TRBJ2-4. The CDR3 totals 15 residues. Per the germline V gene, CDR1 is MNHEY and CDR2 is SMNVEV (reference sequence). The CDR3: CASSASIEAKNIQYF.

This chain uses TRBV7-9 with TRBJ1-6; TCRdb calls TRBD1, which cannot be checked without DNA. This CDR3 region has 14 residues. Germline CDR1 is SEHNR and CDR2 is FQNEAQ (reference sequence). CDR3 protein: CASSLQGRNSPLHF.

The CDR3 region is CASSIPGTSEETQYF. J is TRBJ2-5 and V is TRBV12-3 or TRBV12-4; no DNA is available, so the TRBD2 call from TCRdb remains unchecked. This CDR3 has 15 residues.

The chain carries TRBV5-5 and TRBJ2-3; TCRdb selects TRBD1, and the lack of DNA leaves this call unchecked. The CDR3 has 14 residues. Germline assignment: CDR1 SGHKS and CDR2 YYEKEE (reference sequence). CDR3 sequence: CASRQGATTDTQYF.

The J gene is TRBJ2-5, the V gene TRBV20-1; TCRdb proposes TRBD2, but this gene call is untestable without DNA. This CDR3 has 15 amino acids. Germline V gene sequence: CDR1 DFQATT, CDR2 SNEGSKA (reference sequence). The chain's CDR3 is CSARDFRRGGETQYF.

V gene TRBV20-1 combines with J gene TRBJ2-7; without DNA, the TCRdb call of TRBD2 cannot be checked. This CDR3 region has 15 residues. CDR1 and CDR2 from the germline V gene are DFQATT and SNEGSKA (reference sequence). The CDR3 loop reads CSAGKTSGRSGEQYF.

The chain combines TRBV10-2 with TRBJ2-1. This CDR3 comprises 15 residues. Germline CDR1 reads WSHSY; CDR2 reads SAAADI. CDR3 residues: CASSERIGSYNEQFF.

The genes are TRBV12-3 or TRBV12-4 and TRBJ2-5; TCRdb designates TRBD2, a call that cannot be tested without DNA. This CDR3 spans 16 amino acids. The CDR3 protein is CASSPRESGRAETQYF.